The following is a T cell receptor (beta chain) sequence with its context. Its antigen has not been determined. No qualities accompany the bases; no much larger clone lies one base away. This sample stems from a study of shared clonotypes between healthy human individuals (dated by TCRdb to the early 2020s). The study in broad terms: Two women and three men aged 18 to 49 years were included in the cohort. Per donor, three plates each were used for CD4 naive and CD4 memory, two for CD8 naive, and one for CD8 memory. The study deeply sequenced blood TCR repertoires of five healthy adults to estimate repertoire size and the extent of clonotype sharing between individuals. To increase sequencing depth and limit assay-specific biases, TCR repertoire library preparation and sequencing were carried out by different laboratories using diverse techniques. Each donor's leukapheresis produced roughly between roughly 0.85 and 9.5 billion PBMCs.

Using the deep immunoSEQ assay, TCR CDR3 regions were amplified from genomic DNA by multiplex PCR. Extracted genomic DNA from each cell subset was spread evenly across all wells of several immunoSEQ 96-well plates, with each plate serving as a replicate. Each replicate PCR for sorted subsets received around 210 ng genomic DNA, equal to about 30,000 T cell genomes. The purified libraries were quantified using a Qubit 3.0 fluorometer, sized with a Bioanalyzer 2100, and then quantified again using the KAPA Library Quantification kit. Each immunoSEQ 96-well plate was sequenced on its own single-read 150-cycle Illumina NextSeq 550 flow cell. The authors processed their data as follows. The immunoSEQ output contained only junctional sequences without quality scores, so filtering could not match that applied to full-length reads. To assign V/J genes and CDR3, sequences were annotated using PyIR, a Python wrapper for IgBLAST v1.9, with IMGT germline references. Reads were filtered out if the reads had weak V/J assignments (E-value above 1e-6), no CDR3, stop codons, out-of-frame junctions, or ambiguous translated residues. V3J clonotypes were defined by identical inferred V gene, J gene, and CDR3 amino acid sequence. Percentage overlap between repertoires was calculated by dividing the number of shared unique clonotypes by the size of the smaller repertoire. Three approaches were used to assess repertoire richness: RTK rarefaction, the Chao1 estimator, and Recon v2.1 estimates of unobserved clonotypes. Generation probabilities for all TCRbeta clonotypes obtained by the gDNA method from a handful of donors were computed using OLGA. This is the immuneACCESS table as TCRdb keeps it, with only in-frame sequences that have V and J called. A part of the clones is gone; compared with another copy, unresolved V genes explain less than half, and the rest is unexplained. That table furnishes V, J and clone size, whereas the DNA furnished D and trimming. The sample yields 2 million to 3 million clones; 85% to 95% were counted once. Clones ranked in the top ten supply roughly 0.15% of the sample.

Donors were healthy HIV-negative adults with no recently reported acute infections or vaccinations. Every donor was a Caucasian adult residing in Nashville, Tennessee, USA. CD4+ T cells were enriched by magnetic negative selection; naive cells were then positively selected on CD45RA, and the negative fraction formed the memory subset. After blood collection by leukapheresis, PBMCs were isolated using Ficoll-Histopaque density gradient centrifugation and then cryopreserved in the vapor phase of liquid nitrogen. Analytical flow cytometry was used to check the purity and quantity of every magnetically sorted T cell population. Genomic DNA was isolated from every sorted fraction and measured by UV absorbance on a Nanodrop 2000c. The study at large found these results: Only blood was sampled, and tissue TCR repertoires likely differ from those in blood. About 4.5% of naive CD4, more than 3% of naive CD8, about 2.4% of memory CD4, and about 0.4% of memory CD8 clonotypes were shared across a few donors. Clonotypes shared by all four sorted-subset donors showed higher generation probabilities than non-shared clonotypes. Larger estimated clonotype richness was generally found for naive subsets than for memory subsets. Based on pairwise subsampling, the degree of clonotype sharing among donors was expected to be affected by sequencing depth. Even with the large sequencing depth, rarefaction of the sorted-subset datasets indicated that sequencing was incomplete. The small number of donors limited the genetic and exposure-history diversity represented.

CDR1 is given as MNHEY and CDR2 as SVGAGI, both from the germline V gene. The CDR3, from cysteine to phenylalanine, totals 14 residues. The only DNA kept is the CDR3, 42 bases in frame from the first base. Between the V and J ends, shortened by 1 base and 3 bases respectively, the junction contains 7 bases. The sequence joins TRBV6-5 to TRBJ2-1; 5 matching bases give a weak D call of TRBD2. Material for sequencing was naive CD4+ T cells sorted from blood. What this sample's cell subset or site label stands for: CD45RA+ positively selected. This sequence originates from a man aged 18 to 35 in good health. This receptor carries the CDR3 CASSYFRDYNEQFF. In nucleotide form, the sequence is TGTGCCAGCAGTTACTTCCGGGACTACAATGAGCAGTTCTTC.